A single sample gave rise to the 5 T cell receptor beta chains below, sequenced in a study of shared clonotypes between healthy human individuals. Sequencing was performed with immunoSEQ multiplex PCR; in TCRdb, only in-frame clones are kept and a portion is missing. In the table there are some 2 million clones, over 85% of which are singletons. The naive CD8 fraction comprised CD45RO-negative cells positively selected for CCR7 and excluded terminally differentiated effector memory CD45RA+ cells. What was sequenced was naive CD8+ T cells sorted from blood. Receptors originate from a young man in good health.

The count of this clone is one. The V call is TRBV6-5, the J call TRBJ2-1, with a weak D call TRBD2 (5 bases). Germline CDR1 is MNHEY and CDR2 is SVGAGI. The CDR3 runs to 15 residues. V lost 7 bases and J lost 2, with 15 bases in between. The chain's CDR3 is CASTVSGLPYNEQFF. CDR3 DNA: TGTGCCAGCACCGTCAGCGGTCTCCCCTACAATGAGCAGTTCTTC.

This chain connects TRBV2 to TRBJ2-1; no reliable D call. There are 16 residues in the CDR3. The germline V gene has CDR1 SNHLY and CDR2 FYNNEI. V shed 1 base and J shed 0 bases, with 10 bases lying between them. The CDR3 loop is CASSEGRLSSYNEQFF. The CDR3 coding sequence is TGTGCCAGCAGTGAAGGGCGACTCAGCTCCTACAATGAGCAGTTCTTC.

CDR3 residues: CASSVAGDPTDTQYF. CDR3 sequence (DNA): TGTGCCAGCAGCGTAGCGGGGGACCCCACAGATACGCAGTATTTT. The chain recombines TRBV9 with TRBJ2-3, with D possibly being TRBD2 (6 bases). This CDR3 has 15 amino acids. CDR1 SGDLS and CDR2 YYNGEE come from the germline V gene. V lost 0 bases and J lost 2, with 10 bases in between.

This chain's CDR3 is CASSVGGDRVYEQYF. The CDR3 region has the DNA TGTGCCAGCAGCGTAGGTGGGGACCGTGTCTACGAGCAGTACTTC. The gene calls are TRBV9 and TRBJ2-7; perhaps D is TRBD1 or TRBD2 (5 bases each). Germline CDR1 SGDLS, CDR2 YYNGEE. This CDR3 spans 15 amino acids. V gave up 0 bases and J gave up 3 bases, with 13 bases separating them.

CDR3 in amino acids: CASSESREGVPYGYTF. CDR3 DNA: TGTGCCAGCAGTGAATCTAGAGAGGGGGTTCCATATGGCTACACCTTC. The V gene is TRBV25-1, the J gene TRBJ1-2; TRBD1 is a possible D gene (6 bases). The CDR3 runs to 16 residues. In germline, CDR1 is MGHDK, CDR2 SYGVNS. The V end was cut by 1 base, the J end by 5 bases, with 17 bases between.